This T cell receptor beta chain comes out of a study of T cell clones after liver transplantation. Findings of the study overall: Conclusions were preliminary, with small, heterogeneous patient groups.

Data came from immunoSEQ multiplex PCR; TCRdb stores just in-frame clones and leaves some out. This table holds roughly 97,000 clones, about 81% found once. There are many counts of this clone. Its cognate antigen is unknown. V lost 2 bases to trimming and J lost 8 bases; unmatched junction nucleotides: 9. This CDR3 spans 14 amino acids. From germline, CDR1 is SGHNT and CDR2 YYREEE (reference sequence). This specimen consisted of CD4+ T cells from blood, obtained before liver transplant. The receptor comes from a human donor who received a liver transplant. The rearrangement links TRBV5-4 to TRBJ1-2, with 7 bases identical to TRBD1. CDR3 in DNA: TGTGCCAGCAGCTTCCGACAGGGAGGTGAAGGCTACACCTTC. This gives the protein CASSFRQGGEGYTF.